Following are 11 T cell receptor beta chains from one sample sequenced in a study of OX40 agonist ivuxolimab in advanced cancers. Repertoires were generated with immunoSEQ multiplex PCR, while TCRdb's copy carries only in-frame clones and drops some. Here the sample spans over 10,000 clones, 55% to 75% being singletons. The sample here was CD4+ or CD8+ T cells sorted from blood, taken in a trial of the OX40 agonist ivuxolimab. These TCRs come from an adult with an advanced solid tumor such as melanoma, head and neck, liver or kidney cancer.

The chain carries TRBV9 and TRBJ2-3; maybe TRBD2 (6 bases). CDR3 length: 14 residues. Germline V gene data show CDR1 as SGDLS and CDR2 as YYNGEE. V lost 0 bases, J lost 6 bases, and 11 bases lay in between. CDR3 sequence reads: CASSVELGRDTQYF. CDR3 sequence (DNA): TGTGCCAGCAGCGTAGAATTGGGGAGGGATACGCAGTATTTT.

The V and J genes are TRBV10-2 and TRBJ1-4; the D is unclear. The CDR3 loop spans 15 amino acids. Germline V lookup: CDR1 WSHSY, CDR2 SAAADI. V dropped 1 base and J dropped 0 bases, with 6 bases sitting between them. The CDR3: CASSEWSTTNEKLFF. DNA for the CDR3: TGCGCCAGCAGTGAGTGGTCAACAACTAATGAAAAACTGTTTTTT.

The V gene is TRBV7-9, the J gene TRBJ2-3; D not certain. The CDR3 is 16 residues long. From germline, CDR1 is SEHNR and CDR2 FQNEAQ (reference sequence). The ends were cut back, 5 bases at V and 6 bases at J, with 21 bases in the middle. In nucleotides, the CDR3 is TGTGCCAGCAGCCCCCCGATGGTCCTAGAAAGGGATACGCAGTATTTT. It specifies CASSPPMVLERDTQYF.

This chain connects TRBV7-2 to TRBJ2-1, with 7 positions matching TRBD2. The germline CDR1 and CDR2 sequences are SGHTA and FQGNSA. With V trimmed by 3 bases and J by 5 bases, 13 bases remained unmatched. This CDR3 contains 17 residues. The CDR3 sequence: CASSLPSLADSNNEQFF. The CDR3 DNA reads as TGTGCCAGCAGCTTGCCCTCCCTAGCGGACTCTAACAATGAGCAGTTCTTC.

J is TRBJ2-2 and V is TRBV9, with 8 positions matching TRBD1. Losses at the gene ends were 4 bases for V and 1 base for J; bases not matched to a gene: 3. CDR1 and CDR2 from the germline V gene are SGDLS and YYNGEE. The CDR3 has 15 amino acids. CDR3 sequence reads: CASSPGTGNTGELFF. CDR3 nucleotide sequence: TGTGCCAGCAGCCCAGGGACAGGGAACACCGGGGAGCTGTTTTTT.

V usage is TRBV7-9 and J usage is TRBJ1-1, with D possibly TRBD1 on 6 matching bases. The CDR3 totals 14 residues. Trimming stripped 5 bases from V and 4 bases from J, with 14 bases between. Looked up from germline, CDR1 is SEHNR and CDR2 is FQNEAQ (reference sequence). CDR3 in amino acids: CASSPVQGGTEAFF. DNA for the CDR3: TGTGCCAGCAGCCCAGTACAGGGTGGCACTGAAGCTTTCTTT.

This rearrangement joins TRBV19 to TRBJ2-5; D might be TRBD2 (6 bases). V was clipped by 4 bases and J by 5 bases, with 14 bases between them. This CDR3 comprises 14 residues. Germline CDR1 LNHDA, CDR2 SQIVND (reference sequence). The DNA of the CDR3 is TGTGCCAGTAGTAAACAGGCGGAGGGGGAGACCCAGTACTTC. Residues: CASSKQAEGETQYF.

Concerning this clone: A far larger clone lies a single base away; this is likely a read error. This rearrangement joins TRBV9 to TRBJ1-1; TRBD1 aligns across 7 bases. CDR3 length: 14 amino acids. Germline CDR1 reads SGDLS; CDR2 reads YYNGEE. V trimming: 4 bases; J trimming: 0 bases; junction bases outside the gene matches: 3. DNA of the CDR3: TGTGCCAGCAGCATGGGACAGTTGAACACTGAAGCTTTCTTT. This encodes CASSMGQLNTEAFF.

This clone was seen only once. A read error is the likely source, as a far larger clone sits one nucleotide away. The gene calls are TRBV5-1 and TRBJ1-1, with D uncertain. The CDR3 length is 14 residues. Germline loops: CDR1 SGHRS, CDR2 YFSETQ. V dropped 0 bases and J dropped 0 bases, with 6 bases sitting between them. The CDR3 loop reads CASSLGQMNTEAFF. CDR3 in DNA: TGCGCCAGCAGCTTGGGTCAGATGAACACTGAAGCTTTCTTT.

As for this clone: Distinct nucleotide sequences in the sample also encode this CDR3. This chain connects TRBV18 to TRBJ2-3; TRBD1 aligns across 7 bases. This CDR3 contains 15 residues. V shed 2 bases, J shed 0 bases, and the junction held 2 bases outside the gene matches. Germline V gene lookup returns CDR1 KGHSH and CDR2 LQKENI. DNA of the CDR3: TGTGCCAGCTCACCAGGGACAGCCAGCACAGATACGCAGTATTTT. Amino acid sequence: CASSPGTASTDTQYF.

The chain recombines TRBV29-1 with TRBJ2-2; 12 bases align to TRBD2. The V gene's germline CDR1 is SQVTM and CDR2 ANQGSEA. Unmatched junction bases numbered 6, after V lost 1 base and J lost 6 bases. The CDR3 totals 16 residues. CDR3 DNA sequence: TGCAGCGTTGAAGCCGGACTAGCGGGATACCCCGGGGAGCTGTTTTTT. This translates into CSVEAGLAGYPGELFF.